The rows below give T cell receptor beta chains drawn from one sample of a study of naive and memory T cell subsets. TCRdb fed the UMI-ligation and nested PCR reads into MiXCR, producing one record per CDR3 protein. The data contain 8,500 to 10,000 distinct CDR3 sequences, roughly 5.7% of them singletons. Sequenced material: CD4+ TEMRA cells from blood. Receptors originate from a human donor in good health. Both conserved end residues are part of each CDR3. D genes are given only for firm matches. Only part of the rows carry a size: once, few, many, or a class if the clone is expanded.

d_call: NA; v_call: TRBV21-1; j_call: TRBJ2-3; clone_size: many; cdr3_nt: TGTGCCAGCGGGCCTCCAGGGGCCGAGTCATACGATACGCAGTATTTT; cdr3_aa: CASGPPGAESYDTQYF
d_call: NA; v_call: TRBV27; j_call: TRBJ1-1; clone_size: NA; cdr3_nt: TGTGCCAGCTCAGCGGGGGGGAGAGTCACTGAAGCTTTCTTT; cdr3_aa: CASSAGGRVTEAFF
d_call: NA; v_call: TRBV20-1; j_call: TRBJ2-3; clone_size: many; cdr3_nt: TGCAGTGCTAGAGATCCCAAGAGTCCCACAGATACGCAGTATTTT; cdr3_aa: CSARDPKSPTDTQYF
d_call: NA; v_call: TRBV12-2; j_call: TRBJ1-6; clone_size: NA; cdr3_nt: TGTGCAAGTCGCTTGCCGGGACCCCGATCACCCCTCCACTTT; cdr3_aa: CASRLPGPRSPLHF
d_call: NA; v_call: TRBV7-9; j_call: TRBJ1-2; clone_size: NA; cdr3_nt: TGTGCCAGCAGCAAGACCGCCTTGGACTCCTCCACTAACTATGGCTACACCTTC; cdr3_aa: CASSKTALDSSTNYGYTF
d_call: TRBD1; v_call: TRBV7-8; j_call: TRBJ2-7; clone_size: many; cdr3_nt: TGTGCCAGCTCCCTTAGGGGGCAGGGAATGGGCGAGCAGTACTTC; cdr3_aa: CASSLRGQGMGEQYF
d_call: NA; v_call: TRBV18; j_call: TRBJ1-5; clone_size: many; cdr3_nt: TGTGCCAGCTCACCTGACATAACGAGCAATCAGCCCCAGCATTTT; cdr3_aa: CASSPDITSNQPQHF
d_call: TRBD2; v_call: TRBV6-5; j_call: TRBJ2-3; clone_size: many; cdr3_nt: TGTGCCAGCAGTTACGTTGACGCGGGAGCAGATACGCAGTATTTT; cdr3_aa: CASSYVDAGADTQYF
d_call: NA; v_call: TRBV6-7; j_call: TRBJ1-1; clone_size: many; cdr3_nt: TGTGCCAGCAGTTACGGGCAGCAGCTCACTGAAGCTTTCTTT; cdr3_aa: CASSYGQQLTEAFF
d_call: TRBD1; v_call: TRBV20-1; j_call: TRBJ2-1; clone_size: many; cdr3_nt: TGCAGTGCTAGAGAGGACTTCGACAGGGGGACCTACAATGAGCAGTTCTTC; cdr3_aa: CSAREDFDRGTYNEQFF
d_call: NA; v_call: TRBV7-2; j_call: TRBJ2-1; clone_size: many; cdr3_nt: TGTGCCAGCAGCCCCACCCGGGAGCGGTCCTACAATGAGCAGTTCTTC; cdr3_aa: CASSPTRERSYNEQFF
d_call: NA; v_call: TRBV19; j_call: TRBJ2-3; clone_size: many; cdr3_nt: TGTGCCAGTCGTGCAGGGGCATGGTCAGATACGCAGTATTTT; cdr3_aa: CASRAGAWSDTQYF
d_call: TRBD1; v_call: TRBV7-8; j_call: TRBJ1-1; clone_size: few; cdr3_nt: TGTGCCAGCAGCTTAGCTGAGGGGACAGGGTGGACCTGGGGCACTGAAGCTTTCTTT; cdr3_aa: CASSLAEGTGWTWGTEAFF
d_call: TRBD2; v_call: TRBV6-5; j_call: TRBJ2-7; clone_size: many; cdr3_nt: TGTGCCAGCAGACCCGGGACTAGCGGGATGATTGGAAACGAGCAGTACTTC; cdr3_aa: CASRPGTSGMIGNEQYF
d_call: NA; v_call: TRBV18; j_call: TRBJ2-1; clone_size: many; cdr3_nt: TGTGCCAGCTCACCCGACAGGAGCAATGAGCAGTTCTTC; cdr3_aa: CASSPDRSNEQFF
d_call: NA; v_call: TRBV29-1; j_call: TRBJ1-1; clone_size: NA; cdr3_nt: TGCAGCGTTGGGGGCGGTTTAGGGTTGAACACTGAAGCTTTCTTT; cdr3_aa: CSVGGGLGLNTEAFF
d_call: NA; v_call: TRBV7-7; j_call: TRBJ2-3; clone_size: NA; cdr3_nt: TGTGCTAGCAGCGCCGTGACTAGCACAGATACGCAGTATTTT; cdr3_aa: CASSAVTSTDTQYF
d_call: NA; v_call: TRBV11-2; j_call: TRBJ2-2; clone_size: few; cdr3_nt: TGTGCCAGCAGCTTAGTGCCCTGGAACACCGGGGAGCTGTTTTTT; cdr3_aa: CASSLVPWNTGELFF
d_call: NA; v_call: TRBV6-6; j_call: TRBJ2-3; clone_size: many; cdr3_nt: TGTGCCAGCATGGGAGATGCCCCAAAAACAGATACGCAGTATTTT; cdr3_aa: CASMGDAPKTDTQYF
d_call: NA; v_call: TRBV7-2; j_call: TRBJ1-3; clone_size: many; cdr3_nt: TGTGCCAGCAGCAACGGGGGCTCTGGAAACACCATATATTTT; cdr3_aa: CASSNGGSGNTIYF
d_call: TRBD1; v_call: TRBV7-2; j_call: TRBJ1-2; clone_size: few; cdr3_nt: TGTGCCAGCAAAGGTCCGGGACAGGACTCGAAAGATAACTATGGCTACACCTTC; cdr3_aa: CASKGPGQDSKDNYGYTF
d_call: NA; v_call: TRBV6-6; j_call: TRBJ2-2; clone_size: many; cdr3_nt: TGTGCCAGCACCTCCGCTATGCGGGAGCTGTTTTTT; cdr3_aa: CASTSAMRELFF
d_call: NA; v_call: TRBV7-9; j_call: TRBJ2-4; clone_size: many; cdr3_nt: TGTGCCAGCAGCTGGACCTCAGGAAACATTCAGTACTTC; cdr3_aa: CASSWTSGNIQYF
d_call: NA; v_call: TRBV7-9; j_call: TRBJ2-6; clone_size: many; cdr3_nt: TGTGCCAGCAGCACAGGGTTTTCTGGGGCCAACGTCCTGACTTTC; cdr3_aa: CASSTGFSGANVLTF
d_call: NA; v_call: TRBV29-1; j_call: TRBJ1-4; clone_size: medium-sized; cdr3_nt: TGCAGCGCTGAAACAGGAGTGGAAGAAAAACTGTTTTTT; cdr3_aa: CSAETGVEEKLFF
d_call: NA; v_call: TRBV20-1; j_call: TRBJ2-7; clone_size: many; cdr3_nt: TGCAGTGCAAGGGGAGCGGGTAGAAGGTACGAGCAGTACTTC; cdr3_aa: CSARGAGRRYEQYF
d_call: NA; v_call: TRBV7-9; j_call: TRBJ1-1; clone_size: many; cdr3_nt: TGTGCCAGCAGCTTGAGGGTGAGGTCCGGAGAAGGGAACACTGAAGCTTTCTTT; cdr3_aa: CASSLRVRSGEGNTEAFF
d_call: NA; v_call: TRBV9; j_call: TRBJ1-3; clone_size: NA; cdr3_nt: TGTGCCAGCAGCTCAGCGGCTGGAAACACCATATATTTT; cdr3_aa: CASSSAAGNTIYF
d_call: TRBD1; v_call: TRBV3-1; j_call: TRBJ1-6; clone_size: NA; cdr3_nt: TGTGCCAGCAGCCATACTGCCGCCGGGACAGAGAATTCACCCCTCCACTTT; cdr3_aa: CASSHTAAGTENSPLHF
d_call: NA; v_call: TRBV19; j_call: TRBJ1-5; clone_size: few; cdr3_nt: TGTGCCAGTTTCTCGGGGAATCAGCCCCAGCATTTT; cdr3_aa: CASFSGNQPQHF
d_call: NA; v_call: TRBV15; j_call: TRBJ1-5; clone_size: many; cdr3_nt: TGTGCCACCAGCAGAGATCGGGGGGAGCCCCAGCATTTT; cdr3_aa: CATSRDRGEPQHF
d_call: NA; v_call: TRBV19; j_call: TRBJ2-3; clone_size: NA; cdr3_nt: TGTGCCAGTAGTATTCACGCAGATACGCAGTATTTT; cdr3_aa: CASSIHADTQYF
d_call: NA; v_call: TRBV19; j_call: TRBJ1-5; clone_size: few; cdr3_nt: TGTGCCAGTAGTTCTGGGACGGTTAGCAATCAGCCCCAGCATTTT; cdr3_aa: CASSSGTVSNQPQHF
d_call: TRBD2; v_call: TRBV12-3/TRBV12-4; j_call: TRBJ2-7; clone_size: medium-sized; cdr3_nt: TGTGCCAGCAGTCCAGGGACTAGCGGGATGTACGAGCAGTACTTC; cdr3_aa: CASSPGTSGMYEQYF
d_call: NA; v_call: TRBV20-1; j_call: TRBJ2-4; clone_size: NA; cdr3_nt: TGCAGTGGCGGACTAGCCAAAAACATTCAGTACTTC; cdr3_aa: CSGGLAKNIQYF
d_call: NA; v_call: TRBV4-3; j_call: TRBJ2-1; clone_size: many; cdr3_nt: TGCGCCAGCAGCCAAGTTCACCGGGCTTCCTACAATGAGCAGTTCTTC; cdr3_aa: CASSQVHRASYNEQFF
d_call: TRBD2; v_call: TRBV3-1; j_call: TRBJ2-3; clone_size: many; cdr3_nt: TGTGCCAGCAGCCAAGGCGGGACTAGCGGGAGCACAGATACGCAGTATTTT; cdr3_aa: CASSQGGTSGSTDTQYF
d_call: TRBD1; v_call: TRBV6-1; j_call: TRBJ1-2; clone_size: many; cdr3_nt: TGTGCCAGCAGCCCGGCCGGACAGGGGAACTATGGCTACACCTTC; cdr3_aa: CASSPAGQGNYGYTF
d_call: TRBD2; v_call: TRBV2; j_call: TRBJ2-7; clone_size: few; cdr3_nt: TGTGCCAGCACCAGACTTGCCCTTAGCGGGAGTTACGAGCAGTACTTC; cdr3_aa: CASTRLALSGSYEQYF
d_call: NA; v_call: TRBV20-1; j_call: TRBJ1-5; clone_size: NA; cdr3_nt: TGCAGTGCTAGTGAGACCGGGCGGAGGTCGGGTCAGCCCCAGCATTTT; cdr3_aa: CSASETGRRSGQPQHF